Listed below are T cell receptor beta chains from one sample, sequenced in a study of blood T cell repertoires in COVID-19. TCRdb's copy holds only in-frame clones and misses some; the assay was immunoSEQ multiplex PCR. The repertoire holds 110,000 to 150,000 clones, with roughly 88% as singletons. Sequenced material: peripheral blood. These receptor sequences come from a man between 60 and 75 years old with active or convalescent COVID-19. The CDR3 runs from the conserved cysteine through the conserved F or W. The D gene is left open where the match is weak. Size tells how often a clone was seen (once, few, many) or the class of an expanded clone, and some rows leave it out.

d_call	j_call	clone_size	v_call	cdr3_nt	cdr3_aa
-	TRBJ1-6	-	TRBV27	TGTGCCAGACAAGGGAGATCACCCCTCCACTTT	CARQGRSPLHF
TRBD1	TRBJ2-7	-	TRBV10-3	TGTGCCATCAGTGAGTCGGACAGGGGAGCCTACGAGCAGTACTTC	CAISESDRGAYEQYF
TRBD2	TRBJ2-1	-	TRBV5-1	TGCGCCAGCAGCTACGTCCCGGGAGGATACAATGAGCAGTTCTTC	CASSYVPGGYNEQFF
-	TRBJ2-2	-	TRBV30	TGTGCCTGGAGTGTAGTGGCTCCCGGGGAGCTGTTTTTT	CAWSVVAPGELFF
-	TRBJ2-5	-	TRBV30	TGTGCCTGGAGTGATTACTCGGAAGAGACCCAGTACTTC	CAWSDYSEETQYF
-	TRBJ2-7	-	TRBV19	TGTGCCAGTAGTACACCCCCCAACAGGGCGGGCGAGCAGTACTTC	CASSTPPNRAGEQYF
TRBD1	TRBJ1-2	-	TRBV27	TGTGCCAGCAGTGAGGGACAGGGAAACTATGGCTACACCTTC	CASSEGQGNYGYTF
TRBD2	TRBJ2-3	few	TRBV10-3	TGTGCCATCAGTAGCATGACTAGCCACACAGATACGCAGTATTTT	CAISSMTSHTDTQYF
TRBD1	TRBJ1-1	-	TRBV11-3	TGTGCCAGCAGCTTAAAGGACAGGGCGAACACTGAAGCTTTCTTT	CASSLKDRANTEAFF
TRBD1	TRBJ1-2	-	TRBV6-5	TGTGCCAGCAGTTACGAAACAGGGGTGCCCCTAAGTGGCTACACCTTC	CASSYETGVPLSGYTF
TRBD2	TRBJ2-3	-	TRBV5-6	TGTGCCAGCAGCTGGGGACTAGCGGCTAGCACAGATACGCAGTATTTT	CASSWGLAASTDTQYF
-	TRBJ2-1	once	TRBV14	TGTGCCAGCAGCTTCAACTTAGGGGGCTACAATGAGCAGTTCTTC	CASSFNLGGYNEQFF
-	TRBJ2-1	-	TRBV27	TGTGCCAGCAGTTTATCTAGCCCCTTGTACAATGAGCAGTTCTTC	CASSLSSPLYNEQFF
TRBD1	TRBJ1-1	-	TRBV3-1/TRBV3-2	TGTGCCAGCAGCCAGTGGGACAGGGGGTTAACTGAAGCTTTCTTT	CASSQWDRGLTEAFF
-	TRBJ2-1	few	TRBV11-2	TGTGCCAGCAGCTTAAAGGGGGCGGCCGGGACTTATTACAATGAGCAGTTCTTC	CASSLKGAAGTYYNEQFF
TRBD1	TRBJ2-7	-	TRBV30	TGTGCCTGGAGTTCCCCGGGACAGGGCTACGAGCAGTACTTC	CAWSSPGQGYEQYF
-	TRBJ2-7	-	TRBV7-6	TGTGCCAGCAGCTTAGAAACGGGCCAGGGAAGCTTCGAGCAGTACTTC	CASSLETGQGSFEQYF
TRBD1	TRBJ2-7	-	TRBV6-5	TGTGCCAGCACCAGGACAGGGTTGGGCGAGCAGTACTTC	CASTRTGLGEQYF
TRBD1	TRBJ1-2	-	TRBV19	TGTGCCAGTAGTCACGACAGGGAGTGGGGCTACACCTTC	CASSHDREWGYTF
-	TRBJ2-3	-	TRBV2	TGTGCCAGCAGTGCCGGAGTAGCGGCCACAGATACGCAGTATTTT	CASSAGVAATDTQYF
-	TRBJ1-2	-	TRBV5-5	TGTGCCAGCAGCTTGCCGGGGAACTATGGCTACACCTTC	CASSLPGNYGYTF
-	TRBJ1-3	-	TRBV9	TGTGCCAGCAGCGTAGCCGGATCCGGGGACACCATATATTTT	CASSVAGSGDTIYF
-	TRBJ1-5	few	TRBV30	TGTGCCTGGAGTGAACAGGCCCATTCGCCCCAGCATTTT	CAWSEQAHSPQHF
TRBD2	TRBJ2-5	-	TRBV5-4	TGTGCCAGCAGCTTTAGCGGGGGCCCCCAAGAGACCCAGTACTTC	CASSFSGGPQETQYF
-	TRBJ1-5	-	TRBV18	TGTGCCAGCTCACCAAATGACTTTAGAAATCAGCCCCAGCATTTT	CASSPNDFRNQPQHF
TRBD2	TRBJ2-5	-	TRBV5-5	TGTGCCAGCAGCTTTGGTGGGGCGGGAGGACTACAAGAGACCCAGTACTTC	CASSFGGAGGLQETQYF
TRBD1	TRBJ2-5	-	TRBV4-3	TGCGCCAGCAGCCAAGATTGGACAGGAATTGAGACCCAGTACTTC	CASSQDWTGIETQYF
-	TRBJ1-6	-	TRBV2	TGTGCCAGCAGCGGTGGACAACCCTCATCACCCCTCCACTTT	CASSGGQPSSPLHF
-	TRBJ1-1	-	TRBV29-1	TGCAGCGTTGACAGGGGTTTCGGAATGAACACTGAAGCTTTCTTT	CSVDRGFGMNTEAFF
-	TRBJ1-6	few	TRBV10-2	TGCGCCAGTCGGACAGACGGTAATTCACCCCTCCACTTT	CASRTDGNSPLHF
TRBD2	TRBJ2-3	-	TRBV4-3	TGCGCCAGCAGCCTCTGGGGCCCTAGCGGGGGGCTCATCACAGATACGCAGTATTTT	CASSLWGPSGGLITDTQYF
TRBD1	TRBJ1-1	-	TRBV5-1	TGCGCCAGCAGCCAACAGGGGGAGATGAACACTGAAGCTTTCTTT	CASSQQGEMNTEAFF
TRBD2	TRBJ2-7	-	TRBV4-2	TGTGCCAGCAGCCAAAGAGCGGGGGAGAGCTCCTACGAGCAGTACTTC	CASSQRAGESSYEQYF
-	TRBJ2-1	-	TRBV19	TGTGCCAGTAGTATAGTAGCCGGTCCGCTAAATGAGCAGTTCTTC	CASSIVAGPLNEQFF
-	TRBJ2-3	-	TRBV19	TGTGCCAGTAGTCCCCGACAGCCACGTTCTGAAAGTTTTAGCACAGATACGCAGTATTTT	CASSPRQPRSESFSTDTQYF
-	TRBJ1-4	-	TRBV29-1	TGCAGCGTTCTTGCAGGAGAAAAACTGTTTTTT	CSVLAGEKLFF
-	TRBJ1-2	-	TRBV5-4	TGTGCCAGCAGCTTGAAGCAGGGTCTAGGCTACACCTTC	CASSLKQGLGYTF
-	TRBJ2-7	-	TRBV27	TGTGCCAGCAGTTTGGGGGGATCTTCCTACGAGCAGTACTTC	CASSLGGSSYEQYF
TRBD1	TRBJ1-4	-	TRBV10-3	TGTGCCATCAGTGCCCGGACAGGGGTCGAAAAACTGTTTTTT	CAISARTGVEKLFF
TRBD1	TRBJ1-4	-	TRBV4-1	TGCGCCAGCAGCCAATTCCTTCAGGGGGCAACTAATGAAAAACTGTTTTTT	CASSQFLQGATNEKLFF
-	TRBJ2-5	-	TRBV20-1	TGCAGTGCTCAGCAAGAGACCCAGTACTTC	CSAQQETQYF
TRBD2	TRBJ2-1	few	TRBV18	TGTGCCAGCTCATTAGCGGGGGGGCCTTCAATGAATGAGCAGTTCTTC	CASSLAGGPSMNEQFF
-	TRBJ1-2	-	TRBV11-2	TGTGCCAGCAGCATTAATGTTAACTATGGCTACACCTTC	CASSINVNYGYTF
TRBD1	TRBJ1-5	-	TRBV6-6	TGTGCCAGCAGTTACTCGAACAGGGGAGACAATCAGCCCCAGCATTTT	CASSYSNRGDNQPQHF
-	TRBJ2-3	-	TRBV11-3	TGTGCCAGCAGTAACTTAGGGGTGTCCGCAGATACGCAGTATTTT	CASSNLGVSADTQYF
-	TRBJ1-1	few	TRBV12-3/TRBV12-4	TGTGCCAGCAGTACATATACTGAAGCTTTCTTT	CASSTYTEAFF
-	TRBJ1-5	-	TRBV27	TGTGCCAGCAGTTTATATCCGGGTCCGGAGCCCCAGCATTTT	CASSLYPGPEPQHF
-	TRBJ1-6	-	TRBV6-5	TGTGCCAGCCGCCCAGGCGGGAGTAATAATTCACCCCTCCACTTT	CASRPGGSNNSPLHF